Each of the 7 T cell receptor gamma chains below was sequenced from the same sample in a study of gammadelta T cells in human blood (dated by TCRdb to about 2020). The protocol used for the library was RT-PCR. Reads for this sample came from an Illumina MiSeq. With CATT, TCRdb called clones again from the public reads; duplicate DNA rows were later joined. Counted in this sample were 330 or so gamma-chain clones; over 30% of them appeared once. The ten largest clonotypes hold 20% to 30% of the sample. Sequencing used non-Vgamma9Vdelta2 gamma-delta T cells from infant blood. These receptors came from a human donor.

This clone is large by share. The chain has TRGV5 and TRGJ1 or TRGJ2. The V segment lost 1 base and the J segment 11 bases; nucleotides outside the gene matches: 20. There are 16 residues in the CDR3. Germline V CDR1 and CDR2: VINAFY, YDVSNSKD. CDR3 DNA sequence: TGTGCCACCTGGGACAGACCGAGTCCCTTAAACAGAGAGAAACTCTTT. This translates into CATWDRPSPLNREKLF.

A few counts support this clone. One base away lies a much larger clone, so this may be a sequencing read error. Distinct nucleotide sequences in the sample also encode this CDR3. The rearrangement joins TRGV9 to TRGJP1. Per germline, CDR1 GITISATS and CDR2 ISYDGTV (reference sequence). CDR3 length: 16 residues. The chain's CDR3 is CALWEVHRATGWFKIF. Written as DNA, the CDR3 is TGTGCCCTGTGGGAGGTGCATAGGGCCACTGGTTGGTTCAAGATATTT.

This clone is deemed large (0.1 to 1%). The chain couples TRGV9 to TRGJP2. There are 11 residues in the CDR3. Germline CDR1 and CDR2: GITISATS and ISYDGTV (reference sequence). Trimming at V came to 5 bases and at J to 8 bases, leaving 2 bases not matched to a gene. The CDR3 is CALWVDWIKTF. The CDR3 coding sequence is TGTGCCTTGTGGGTCGATTGGATCAAGACGTTT.

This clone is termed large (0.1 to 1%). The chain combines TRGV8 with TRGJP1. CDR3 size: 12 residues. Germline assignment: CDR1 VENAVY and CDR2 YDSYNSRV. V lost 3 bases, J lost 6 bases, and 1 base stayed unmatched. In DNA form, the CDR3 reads TGTGCCACCTGGGATGCTGGTTGGTTCAAGATATTT. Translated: CATWDAGWFKIF.

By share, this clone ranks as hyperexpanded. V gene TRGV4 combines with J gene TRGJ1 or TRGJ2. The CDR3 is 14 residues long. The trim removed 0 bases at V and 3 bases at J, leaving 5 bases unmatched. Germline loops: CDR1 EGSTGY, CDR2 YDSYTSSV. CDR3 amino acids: CATWDGLFYYKKLF. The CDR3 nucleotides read TGTGCCACCTGGGATGGGCTCTTTTATTATAAGAAACTCTTT.

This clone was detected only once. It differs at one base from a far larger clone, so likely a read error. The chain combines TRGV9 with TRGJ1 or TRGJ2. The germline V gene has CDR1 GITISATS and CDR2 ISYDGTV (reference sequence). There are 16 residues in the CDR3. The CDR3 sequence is CALWEVRWVWDYKKIF. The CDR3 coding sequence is TGTGCCTTGTGGGAGGTGCGTTGGGTTTGGGATTATAAGAAAATCTTT.

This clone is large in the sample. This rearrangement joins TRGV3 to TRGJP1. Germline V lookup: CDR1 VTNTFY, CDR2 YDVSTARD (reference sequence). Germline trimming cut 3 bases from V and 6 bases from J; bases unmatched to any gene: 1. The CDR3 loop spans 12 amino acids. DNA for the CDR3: TGTGCCACCTGGGACCCTGGTTGGTTCAAGATATTT. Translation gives CATWDPGWFKIF.